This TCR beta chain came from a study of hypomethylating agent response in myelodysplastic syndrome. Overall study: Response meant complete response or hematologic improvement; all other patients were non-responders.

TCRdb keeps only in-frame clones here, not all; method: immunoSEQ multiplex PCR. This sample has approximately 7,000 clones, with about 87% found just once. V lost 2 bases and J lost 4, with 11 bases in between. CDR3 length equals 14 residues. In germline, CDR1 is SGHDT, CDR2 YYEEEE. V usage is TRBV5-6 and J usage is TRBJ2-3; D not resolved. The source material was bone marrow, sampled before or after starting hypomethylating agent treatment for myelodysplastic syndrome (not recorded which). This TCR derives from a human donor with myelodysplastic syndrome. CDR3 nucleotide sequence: TGTGCCAGCAGCTTAGAAGAGCTGGCAGATACGCAGTATTTT. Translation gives CASSLEELADTQYF.